The present T cell receptor (beta chain) was sequenced within a study of blood T cell repertoires in COVID-19. About the study: Specimens from acute and convalescent COVID-19 originated in the United States, Italy and Spain. PBMCs, B-cell-depleted T cells, or T cells were the source of the cDNA or gDNA that made up the material.

Trimming took 4 bases from V and 5 from J, leaving 14 bases between them. The CDR3 loop spans 14 amino acids. Looked up from germline, CDR1 is SGHRS and CDR2 is YFSETQ. Profiling relied on immunoSEQ multiplex PCR, and the TCRdb table lists in-frame clones only, not all of them. The data hold about 140,000 clones, with 70% to 80% observed a single time. This sequence joins TRBV5-1 and TRBJ2-3; D may be TRBD2 (6 bases). This sequence originates from a man between 60 and 75 years old with acute or convalescent COVID-19. The sequencing sample was made of peripheral blood. Here the CDR3 reads CASSTGVAEDTQYF. The CDR3 DNA follows: TGCGCCAGCAGCACGGGAGTAGCAGAAGATACGCAGTATTTT.